This TCR beta chain emerged from a study of cytomegalovirus exposure and HLA in healthy donors. This clone was detected only a few times. A multiplex PCR was run with 60 Vbeta primers and 13 Jbeta primers. The table came from immunoSEQ multiplex PCR; TCRdb's copy has only in-frame clones and leaves some out. The profile shows about 110,000 clones, approximately 80% of them singletons. V lost 10 bases to trimming and J lost 5 bases; unmatched junction nucleotides: 9. Germline assignment: CDR1 MNHEY and CDR2 SMNVEV (reference sequence). The CDR3 runs 13 residues. The chain carries TRBV27 and TRBJ2-5; TRBD1 matches 8 bases. Sequenced input: PBMCs. The source of this sequence is a male donor in good health and CMV-seronegative. DNA for the CDR3: TGTGCCACCCTGGGACAGGAAGGGGAGACCCAGTACTTC. Translating gives CATLGQEGETQYF.